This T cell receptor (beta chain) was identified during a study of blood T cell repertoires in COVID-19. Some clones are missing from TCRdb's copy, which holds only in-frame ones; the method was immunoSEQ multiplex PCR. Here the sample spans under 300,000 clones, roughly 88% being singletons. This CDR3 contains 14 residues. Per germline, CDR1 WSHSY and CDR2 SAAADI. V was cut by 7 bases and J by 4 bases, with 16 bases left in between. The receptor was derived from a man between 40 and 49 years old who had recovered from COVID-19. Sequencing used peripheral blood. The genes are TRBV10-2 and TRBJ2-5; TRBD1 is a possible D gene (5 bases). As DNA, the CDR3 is TGCGCCAGCAAGGTGTCAGGGTCGGGAGAGACCCAGTACTTC. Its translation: CASKVSGSGETQYF.